The clone carrying this T cell receptor beta chain was counted many times. These data are taken from a study of regulatory T cells in long-lasting Graves disease. Relying on iRepertoire HTBI primers and Arm-PCR of CDR3 regions, the team built TCR beta libraries. TCRdb used MiXCR to reprocess the multiplex PCR reads, holding one entry per CDR3 protein. The sample consists of roughly 380,000 distinct CDR3 sequences, roughly a sixth of them appearing once. Time point in this sample: newly diagnosed GD, antithyroid drugs for less than 3 months. PBMCs were the source of the RNA used for TCR sequencing. The ends lost 2 bases at V and 6 bases at J; junction bases unmatched: 11. Germline CDR1 is MGHRA and CDR2 is YSYEKL. This CDR3 has 17 residues.

The specimen was peripheral blood mononuclear cells (PBMCs), collected at new diagnosis, from a patient treated with antithyroid drugs. The source is a female donor with Graves disease. V usage is TRBV4-1 and J usage is TRBJ2-1, with 9 bases fitting TRBD2. CDR3: CASSQLIAGELGNEQFF. CDR3 sequence (DNA): TGCGCCAGCAGCCAACTAATAGCGGGAGAGTTAGGCAATGAGCAGTTCTTC.